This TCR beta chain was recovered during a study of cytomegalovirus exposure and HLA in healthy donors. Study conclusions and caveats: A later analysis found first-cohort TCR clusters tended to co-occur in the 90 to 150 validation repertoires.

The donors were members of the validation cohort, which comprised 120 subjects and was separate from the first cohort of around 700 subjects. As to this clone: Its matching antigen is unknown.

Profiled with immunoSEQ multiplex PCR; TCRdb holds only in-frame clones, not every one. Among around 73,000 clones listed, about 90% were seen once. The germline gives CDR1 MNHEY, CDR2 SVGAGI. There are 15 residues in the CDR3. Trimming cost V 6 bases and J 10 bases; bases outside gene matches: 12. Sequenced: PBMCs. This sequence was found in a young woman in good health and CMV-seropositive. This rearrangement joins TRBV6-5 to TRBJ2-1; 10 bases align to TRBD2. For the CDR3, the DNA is TGTGCCAGCAGCCGGATAGCGGGGGGCCGGGGGGAGCAGTTCTTC. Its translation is CASSRIAGGRGEQFF.